A single sample gave rise to the 21 T cell receptor beta chains below, sequenced in a study of blood T cell repertoires in COVID-19. Assay: immunoSEQ multiplex PCR; the TCRdb copy retains only in-frame clones and omits some. The sample carries fewer than 80,000 clones, roughly 82% recorded once. Material: peripheral blood. The receptor set was obtained from a human donor in a cohort sampled during active COVID-19.

This rearrangement joins TRBV6-6 to TRBJ1-4; 8 positions agree with TRBD1. Germline loops: CDR1 MNHNY, CDR2 SVGAGI (reference sequence). This CDR3 spans 15 amino acids. The V segment lost 6 bases and the J segment 8 bases; nucleotides outside the gene matches: 11. The CDR3 loop is CASRTTGGRGEKLFF. In DNA form, the CDR3 reads TGTGCCAGCAGAACTACAGGGGGTCGGGGAGAAAAACTGTTTTTT.

The J gene is TRBJ2-5, the V gene TRBV4-3; D is possibly TRBD1 (6 bases). Trimming shortened V by 4 bases and J by 1 base, and 19 bases separated the two germline ends. The germline V gene encodes CDR1 LGHNA and CDR2 YSLEER. The CDR3 runs 17 residues. In DNA form, the CDR3 reads TGCGCCAGCAGCCTAAGCGGTGCGCAGGGGATCCAAGAGACCCAGTACTTC. Its translation is CASSLSGAQGIQETQYF.

This rearrangement joins TRBV9 to TRBJ2-2, with D maybe TRBD1 (6 bases). With 2 bases removed from V and 7 bases from J, the gap between germline ends came to 12 bases. CDR1 is SGDLS, CDR2 YYNGEE, per germline. The CDR3 runs to 14 residues. Written as DNA, the CDR3 is TGTGCCAGCAGCGTCACAGGGTTAGGCGGGGAGCTGTTTTTT. As protein: CASSVTGLGGELFF.

This CDR3 reads CASSPPPGVLNFYYTF. CDR3 coding DNA: TGTGCCAGCAGCCCCCCTCCAGGCGTGCTCAACTTCTACTACACCTTC. The chain has TRBV5-4 and TRBJ1-2; D remains unclear. Trimming took off 4 bases at V and 10 bases at J, with 26 bases between the two ends. The CDR3 is 16 residues long. Germline loops: CDR1 SGHNT, CDR2 YYREEE (reference sequence).

V usage is TRBV29-1 and J usage is TRBJ2-1, with TRBD2 matching 10 bases. CDR1 is SQVTM, CDR2 ANQGSEA, per germline. With V trimmed by 2 bases and J by 9 bases, 7 bases remained unmatched. The CDR3 contains 14 residues. The CDR3 sequence: CSVESGGAGREQFF. The CDR3 DNA is TGCAGCGTTGAAAGCGGGGGGGCCGGGCGTGAGCAGTTCTTC.

This clone was observed a few times. The V gene is TRBV19, the J gene TRBJ2-7; 10 bases fit TRBD1. Trimming removed 8 bases from V and 5 bases from J; junction bases left unmatched: 6. CDR3 length: 13 amino acids. Per the germline V gene, CDR1 is LNHDA and CDR2 is SQIVND (reference sequence). The CDR3 loop reads CASRGDRGHEQYF. DNA of the CDR3: TGTGCCAGTCGGGGGGACAGGGGCCACGAGCAGTACTTC. The full variable domain, with the rest looked up from reference TRBV19 and TRBJ2-7, is DGGITQSPKYLFRKEGQNVTLSCEQNLNHDAMYWYRQDPGQGLRLIYYSQIVNDFQKGDIAEGYSVSREKKESFPLTVTSAQKNPTAFYLCASRGDRGHEQYFGPGTRLTVT.

The CDR3 bases are TGTGCCAGCAGCGTAGTTCCCAGCGGGGGTTCGGATACGCAGTATTTT. Its translation is CASSVVPSGGSDTQYF. This chain links TRBV9 with TRBJ2-3, with 8 nucleotides matching TRBD2. Trimming at V came to 0 bases and at J to 6 bases, leaving 9 bases not matched to a gene. This CDR3 spans 16 amino acids. Per the germline V gene, CDR1 is SGDLS and CDR2 is YYNGEE. Using reference TRBV9 and TRBJ2-3 for the parts outside the CDR3, the full variable domain is DSGVTQTPKHLITATGQRVTLRCSPRSGDLSVYWYQQSLDQGLQFLIQYYNGEERAKGNILERFSAQQFPDLHSELNLSSLELGDSALYFCASSVVPSGGSDTQYFGPGTRLTVL.

CDR3: CASSLRGGKAEAFF. DNA of the CDR3: TGTGCCAGCAGCTTAAGAGGGGGCAAGGCTGAAGCTTTCTTT. This chain links TRBV7-2 with TRBJ1-1; 7 positions agree with TRBD1. This CDR3 has 14 residues. V gave up 2 bases and J gave up 6 bases; unmatched junction bases: 6. Per germline, CDR1 SGHTA and CDR2 FQGNSA.

V and J are TRBV10-2 and TRBJ1-6; the D gene is possibly TRBD1 (6 bases). There are 14 residues in the CDR3. Germline lookup yields CDR1 WSHSY and CDR2 SAAADI. Deletions cut 1 base from V and 9 bases from J, with 10 bases between. The CDR3 DNA reads TGCGCCAGCAGTGAGTACAGGGTATCTTCACCCCTCCACTTT. Amino acids: CASSEYRVSSPLHF.

This clone was recorded once. The V and J genes are TRBV4-2 and TRBJ2-5, with 7 nucleotides matching TRBD1. Germline values: CDR1 LGHNA, CDR2 YNFKEQ. The CDR3 runs to 14 residues. V lost 3 bases and J lost 4; bases outside the gene matches: 5. CDR3 protein: CASSQTGSGETQYF. Written as DNA, the CDR3 is TGTGCCAGCAGCCAGACAGGGTCAGGAGAGACCCAGTACTTC.

V and J are TRBV6-2 or TRBV6-3 and TRBJ2-1; 7 nucleotides align to TRBD2. Germline-derived CDR1 and CDR2 are MNHEY and SVGEGT. The CDR3 is made up of 17 amino acids. V lost 5 bases, J lost 5 bases, and 15 bases stayed unmatched. Here the CDR3 DNA reads TGTGCCAGCAGTCCCCGGGGCGGGAGCACTCCTCACAATGAGCAGTTCTTC. Encoded protein: CASSPRGGSTPHNEQFF.

The chain employs TRBV4-3 and TRBJ2-5; 10 bases match TRBD1. Germline V gene data show CDR1 as LGHNA and CDR2 as YSLEER. With 4 bases clipped from V and 5 bases from J, the junction kept 4 bases outside the gene matches. The CDR3 is 14 amino acids. CDR3 bases: TGCGCCAGCAGCCGAGGACAGGGGGAGGAGACCCAGTACTTC. Translation: CASSRGQGEETQYF.

The chain carries TRBV4-3 and TRBJ1-2, with D possibly matching TRBD1 (6 bases). CDR1 is LGHNA and CDR2 is YSLEER in the germline V gene. Trimming took off 3 bases at V and 5 bases at J, with 22 bases between the two ends. The CDR3 totals 17 residues. The CDR3 region is CASSQMYRQEILYGYTF. CDR3 DNA sequence: TGCGCCAGCAGCCAGATGTACCGACAGGAAATACTTTATGGCTACACCTTC.

V and J are TRBV24-1 and TRBJ2-5; perhaps TRBD2 as D (5 bases). The V and J ends lost 3 bases and 1 base respectively, with 14 bases between them. The CDR3 loop spans 16 amino acids. From germline, CDR1 is KGHDR and CDR2 SFDVKD. The CDR3 DNA reads as TGTGCCACCAGTGATCCGAGCTCGGGGATCCAAGAGACCCAGTACTTC. It specifies CATSDPSSGIQETQYF.

This clone was found many times. The chain recombines TRBV4-3 with TRBJ2-5, with 10 bases matching TRBD2. CDR3 length equals 17 residues. The V segment lost 1 base and the J segment 1 base; nucleotides outside the gene matches: 6. Germline CDR1 is LGHNA and CDR2 is YSLEER. CDR3 DNA sequence: TGCGCCAGCAGCCAAGGTTTGATAGCGGGGGGCCAAGAGACCCAGTACTTC. It is translated as CASSQGLIAGGQETQYF.

The chain has TRBV4-3 and TRBJ1-2; TRBD1 is a possible D gene (6 bases). Trimming cost V 3 bases and J 6 bases, with 11 bases left between them. CDR1 is LGHNA, CDR2 YSLEER, per germline. The CDR3 spans 13 residues. This CDR3 is CASSQARQDGYTF. The CDR3 bases are TGCGCCAGCAGCCAGGCGAGACAGGATGGCTACACCTTC.

The V gene is TRBV2, the J gene TRBJ2-7, with D uncertain. Trimming took off 10 bases at V and 7 bases at J, with 23 bases between the two ends. The CDR3 loop spans 14 amino acids. CDR1 and CDR2 from the germline V gene are SNHLY and FYNNEI. The CDR3 nucleotides are TGTGCCAACCAAGAGCGAAGGTCAAGTAATGAGCAGTACTTC. Its translation: CANQERRSSNEQYF.

The rearrangement joins TRBV29-1 to TRBJ2-5; 7 bases align to TRBD2. With V trimmed by 4 bases and J by 4 bases, 0 bases remained unmatched. This CDR3 contains 11 residues. The germline gives CDR1 SQVTM, CDR2 ANQGSEA. The CDR3 protein is CSVGEGETQYF. The CDR3, as DNA: TGCAGCGTTGGGGAGGGAGAGACCCAGTACTTC.

This chain connects TRBV5-5 to TRBJ1-2, with 9 bases matching TRBD1. The germline V gene has CDR1 SGHKS and CDR2 YYEKEE (reference sequence). J gave up 7 bases and V 4 bases, and 11 bases lay outside the gene matches. The CDR3 runs to 15 residues. The CDR3 DNA reads TGTGCCAGCAGCCGGGGTTTGGGACAGGGTTTTGGCTACACCTTC. Residues: CASSRGLGQGFGYTF.

The V call is TRBV28, the J call TRBJ2-1, with 10 bases matching TRBD2. The CDR3 loop spans 16 amino acids. V lost 2 bases and J lost 9; bases outside the gene matches: 10. Germline V gene sequence: CDR1 MDHEN, CDR2 SYDVKM. CDR3 DNA: TGTGCCAGCAGTTTAATAAGCGGGGGGGCCTCTGGTGAGCAGTTCTTC. Protein sequence: CASSLISGGASGEQFF.

The J gene is TRBJ1-5, the V gene TRBV7-2; D is perhaps TRBD1 (6 bases). The germline V gene has CDR1 SGHTA and CDR2 FQGNSA. There are 14 residues in the CDR3. Trimming pared 5 bases from V and 7 bases from J, leaving 15 bases between. The CDR3 sequence: CASSGQPGQQPQHF. In DNA form, the CDR3 reads TGTGCCAGCAGCGGACAGCCGGGCCAGCAGCCCCAGCATTTT.